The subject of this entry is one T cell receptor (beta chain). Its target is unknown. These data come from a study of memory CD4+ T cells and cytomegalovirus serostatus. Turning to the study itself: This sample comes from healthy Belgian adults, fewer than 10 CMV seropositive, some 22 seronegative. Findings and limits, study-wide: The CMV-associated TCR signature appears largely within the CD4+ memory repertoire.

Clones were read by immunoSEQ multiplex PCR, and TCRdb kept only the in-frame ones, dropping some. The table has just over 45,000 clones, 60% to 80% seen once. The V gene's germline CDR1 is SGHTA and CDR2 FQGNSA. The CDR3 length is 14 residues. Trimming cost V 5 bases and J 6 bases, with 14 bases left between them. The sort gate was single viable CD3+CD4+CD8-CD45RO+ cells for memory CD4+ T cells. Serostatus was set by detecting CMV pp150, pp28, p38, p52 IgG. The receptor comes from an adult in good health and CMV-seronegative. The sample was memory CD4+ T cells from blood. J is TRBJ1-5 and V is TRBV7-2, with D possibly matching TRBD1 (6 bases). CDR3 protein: CASSPTGNGQPQHF. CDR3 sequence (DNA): TGTGCCAGCAGCCCTACAGGGAATGGTCAGCCCCAGCATTTT. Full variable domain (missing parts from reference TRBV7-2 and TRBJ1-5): GAGVSQSPSNKVTEKGKDVELRCDPISGHTALYWYRQSLGQGLEFLIYFQGNSAPDKSGLPSDRFSAERTGGSVSTLTIQRTQQEDSAVYLCASSPTGNGQPQHFGDGTRLSIL.